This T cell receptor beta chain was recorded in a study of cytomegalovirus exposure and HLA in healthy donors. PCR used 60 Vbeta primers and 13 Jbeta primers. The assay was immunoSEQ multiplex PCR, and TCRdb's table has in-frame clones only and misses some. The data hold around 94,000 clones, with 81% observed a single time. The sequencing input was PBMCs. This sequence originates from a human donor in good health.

The DNA for the CDR3 is TGTGCCAGCAGCTTAGCGGCAGGGGTATCTAACTATGGCTACACCTTC. It is translated as CASSLAAGVSNYGYTF. The chain is built from TRBV7-2 and TRBJ1-2; D perhaps matches TRBD1 (6 bases). CDR1 and CDR2 from the germline V gene are SGHTA and FQGNSA. Trimming removed 0 bases from V and 0 bases from J, with 11 bases in between. The CDR3 spans 16 residues.